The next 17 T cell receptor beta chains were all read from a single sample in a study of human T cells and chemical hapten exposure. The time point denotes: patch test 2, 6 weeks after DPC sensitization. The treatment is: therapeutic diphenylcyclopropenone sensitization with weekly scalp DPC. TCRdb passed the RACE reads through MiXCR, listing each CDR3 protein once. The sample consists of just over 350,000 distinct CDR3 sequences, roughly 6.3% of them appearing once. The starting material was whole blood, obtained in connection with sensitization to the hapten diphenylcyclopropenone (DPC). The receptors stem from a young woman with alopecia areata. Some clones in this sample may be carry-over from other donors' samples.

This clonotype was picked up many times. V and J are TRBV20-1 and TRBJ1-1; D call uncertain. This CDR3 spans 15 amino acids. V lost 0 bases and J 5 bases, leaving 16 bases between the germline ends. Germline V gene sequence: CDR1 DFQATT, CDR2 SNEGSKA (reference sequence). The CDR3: CSARDVQYERTEAFF. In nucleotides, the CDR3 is TGCAGTGCTAGAGATGTGCAGTACGAGAGGACTGAAGCTTTCTTT.

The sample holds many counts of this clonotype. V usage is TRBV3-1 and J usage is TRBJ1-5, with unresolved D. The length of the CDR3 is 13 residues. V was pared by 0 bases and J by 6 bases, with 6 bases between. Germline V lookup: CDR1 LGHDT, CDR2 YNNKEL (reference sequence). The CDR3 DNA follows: TGTGCCAGCAGCCAAGATGTTAGTCAGCCCCAGCATTTT. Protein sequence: CASSQDVSQPQHF.

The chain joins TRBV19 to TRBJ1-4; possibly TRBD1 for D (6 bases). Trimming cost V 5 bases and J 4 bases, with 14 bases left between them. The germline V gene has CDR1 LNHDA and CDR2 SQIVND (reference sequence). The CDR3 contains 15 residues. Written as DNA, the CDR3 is TGTGCCAGTAGTTCATCGACAGGCATTAATGAAAAACTGTTTTTT. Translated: CASSSSTGINEKLFF.

Here the CDR3 reads CASSLGPRYEQYF. The DNA of the CDR3 is TGTGCCAGCAGCTTAGGGCCCCGCTACGAGCAGTACTTC. This sequence joins TRBV7-9 and TRBJ2-7; D remains ambiguous. V lost 1 base and J 3 bases, leaving 7 bases between the germline ends. The CDR3 spans 13 residues. Germline V gene sequence: CDR1 SEHNR, CDR2 FQNEAQ (reference sequence).

The DNA of the CDR3 is TGTGCCAGCAGCCAAGGCTTCCTCTCGTCCTACAATGAGCAGTTCTTC. Translated: CASSQGFLSSYNEQFF. The rearrangement links TRBV3-1 to TRBJ2-1; D is undetermined. The CDR3 consists of 16 residues. Trimming removed 1 base at V and 1 base at J, with 11 bases between. Germline CDR1 reads LGHDT; CDR2 reads YNNKEL (reference sequence).

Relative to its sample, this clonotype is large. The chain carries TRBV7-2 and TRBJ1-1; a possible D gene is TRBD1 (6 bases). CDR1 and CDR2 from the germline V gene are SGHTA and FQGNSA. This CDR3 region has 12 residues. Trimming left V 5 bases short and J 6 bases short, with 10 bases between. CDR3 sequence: CASSHDRPEAFF. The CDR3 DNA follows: TGTGCCAGCAGCCATGACAGGCCTGAAGCTTTCTTT.

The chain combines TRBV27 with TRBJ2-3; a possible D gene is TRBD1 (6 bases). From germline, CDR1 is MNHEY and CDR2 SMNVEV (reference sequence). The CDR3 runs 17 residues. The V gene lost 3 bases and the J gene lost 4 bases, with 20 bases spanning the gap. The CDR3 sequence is CASSFSMTEQGADTQYF. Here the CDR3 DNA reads TGTGCCAGCAGTTTCTCCATGACAGAACAGGGAGCAGATACGCAGTATTTT.

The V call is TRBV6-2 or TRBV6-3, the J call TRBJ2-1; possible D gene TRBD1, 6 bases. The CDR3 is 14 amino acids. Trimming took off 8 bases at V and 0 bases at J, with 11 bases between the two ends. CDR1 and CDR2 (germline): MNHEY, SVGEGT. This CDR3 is CASRTGSSYNEQFF. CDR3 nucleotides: TGTGCCAGCCGAACAGGGAGCTCCTACAATGAGCAGTTCTTC.

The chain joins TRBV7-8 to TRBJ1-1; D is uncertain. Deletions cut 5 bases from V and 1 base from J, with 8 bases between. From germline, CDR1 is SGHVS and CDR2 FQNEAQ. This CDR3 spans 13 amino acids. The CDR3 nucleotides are TGTGCCAGCAGCATATACAAGAACACTGAAGCTTTCTTT. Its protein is CASSIYKNTEAFF.

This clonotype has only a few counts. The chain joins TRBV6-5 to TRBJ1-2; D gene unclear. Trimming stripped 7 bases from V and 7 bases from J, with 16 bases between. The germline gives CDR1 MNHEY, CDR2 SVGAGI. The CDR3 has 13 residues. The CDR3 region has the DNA TGTGCCAGCATCAACCCGGGAGCCCGTGGCTACACCTTC. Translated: CASINPGARGYTF.

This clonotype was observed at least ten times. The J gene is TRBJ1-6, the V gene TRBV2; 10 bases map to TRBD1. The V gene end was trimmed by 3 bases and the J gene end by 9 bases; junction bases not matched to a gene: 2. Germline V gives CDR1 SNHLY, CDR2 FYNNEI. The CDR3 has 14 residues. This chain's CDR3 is CASSDGTGVSPLHF. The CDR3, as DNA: TGTGCCAGCAGTGATGGGACAGGGGTTTCACCCCTCCACTTT. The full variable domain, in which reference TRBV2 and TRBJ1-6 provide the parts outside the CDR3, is EPEVTQTPSHQVTQMGQEVILRCVPISNHLYFYWYRQILGQKVEFLVSFYNNEISEKSEIFDDQFSVERPDGSNFTLKIRSTKLEDSAMYFCASSDGTGVSPLHFGNGTRLTVT.

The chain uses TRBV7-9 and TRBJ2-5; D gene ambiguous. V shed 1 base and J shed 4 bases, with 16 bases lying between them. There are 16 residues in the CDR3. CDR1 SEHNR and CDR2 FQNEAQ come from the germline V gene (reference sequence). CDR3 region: CASSLERPGWSETQYF. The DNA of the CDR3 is TGTGCCAGCAGCTTAGAGCGACCGGGTTGGTCAGAGACCCAGTACTTC.

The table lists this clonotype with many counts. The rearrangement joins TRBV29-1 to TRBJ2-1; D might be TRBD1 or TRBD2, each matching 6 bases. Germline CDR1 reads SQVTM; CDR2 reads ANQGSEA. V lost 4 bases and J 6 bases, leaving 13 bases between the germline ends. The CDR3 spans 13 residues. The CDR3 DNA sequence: TGCAGCGTTGTATTAGGGGGAGGCAATGAGCAGTTCTTC. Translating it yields CSVVLGGGNEQFF.

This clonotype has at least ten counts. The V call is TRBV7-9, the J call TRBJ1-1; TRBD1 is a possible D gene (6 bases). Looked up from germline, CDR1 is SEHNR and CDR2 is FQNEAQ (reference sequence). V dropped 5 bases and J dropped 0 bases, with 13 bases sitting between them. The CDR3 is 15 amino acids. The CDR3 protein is CASSTGTAVNTEAFF. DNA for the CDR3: TGTGCCAGCAGCACAGGGACCGCCGTGAACACTGAAGCTTTCTTT.

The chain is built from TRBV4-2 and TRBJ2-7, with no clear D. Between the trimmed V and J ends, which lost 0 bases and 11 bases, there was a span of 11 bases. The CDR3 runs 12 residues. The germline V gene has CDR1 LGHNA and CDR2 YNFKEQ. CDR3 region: CASSQERREKYF. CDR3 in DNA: TGTGCCAGCAGCCAAGAAAGAAGGGAAAAGTACTTC.

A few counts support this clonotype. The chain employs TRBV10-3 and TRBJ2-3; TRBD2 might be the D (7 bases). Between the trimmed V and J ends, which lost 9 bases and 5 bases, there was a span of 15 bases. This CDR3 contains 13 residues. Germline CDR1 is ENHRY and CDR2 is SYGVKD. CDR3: CAIRGGPGDTQYF. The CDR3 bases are TGTGCCATTAGGGGGGGGCCGGGAGATACGCAGTATTTT.

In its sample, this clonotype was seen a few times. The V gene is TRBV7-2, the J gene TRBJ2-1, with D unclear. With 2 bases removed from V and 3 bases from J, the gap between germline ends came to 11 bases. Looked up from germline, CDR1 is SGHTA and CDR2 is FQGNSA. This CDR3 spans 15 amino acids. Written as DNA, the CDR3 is TGTGCCAGCAGCTTACAATCAGGAAACTACAATGAGCAGTTCTTC. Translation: CASSLQSGNYNEQFF.